This entry features one T cell receptor beta chain sequence. The antigen is unknown. The sample is drawn from a study of CD8+ T cells in alopecia areata. Looking at the study overall: Severity of treated patients was scored by affected scalp percentage. Findings of the study overall: Higher clonality and more expanded CD8+ clones appeared in lesional than normal scalp. Within the top 100, expanded CD8+ clones significantly decreased with tofacitinib, as did scalp clonality.

RNA, once extracted, was reverse transcribed into cDNA for use as the sequencing template. Generated by immunoSEQ multiplex PCR, the TCRdb table keeps only in-frame clones and is missing some. The table shows 150,000 to 200,000 clones, with 53% occurring only once. Treatment reported: oral pan-JAK inhibitor, 5-10 mg twice daily. Per the germline V gene, CDR1 is SQVTM and CDR2 is ANQGSEA. The CDR3 contains 15 residues. The V gene lost 6 bases and the J gene lost 1 base, with 15 bases spanning the gap. This receptor was identified in a human donor with alopecia areata. The source material was CD8+ T cells sorted from blood, sampled at week 24, from a patient treated with tofacitinib. The V and J genes are TRBV29-1 and TRBJ2-2, with D possibly matching TRBD1 (7 bases). In DNA, the CDR3 is TGCAGCGTAGTCGGAGGGGGCGAGAACACCGGGGAGCTGTTTTTT. Its translation is CSVVGGGENTGELFF.